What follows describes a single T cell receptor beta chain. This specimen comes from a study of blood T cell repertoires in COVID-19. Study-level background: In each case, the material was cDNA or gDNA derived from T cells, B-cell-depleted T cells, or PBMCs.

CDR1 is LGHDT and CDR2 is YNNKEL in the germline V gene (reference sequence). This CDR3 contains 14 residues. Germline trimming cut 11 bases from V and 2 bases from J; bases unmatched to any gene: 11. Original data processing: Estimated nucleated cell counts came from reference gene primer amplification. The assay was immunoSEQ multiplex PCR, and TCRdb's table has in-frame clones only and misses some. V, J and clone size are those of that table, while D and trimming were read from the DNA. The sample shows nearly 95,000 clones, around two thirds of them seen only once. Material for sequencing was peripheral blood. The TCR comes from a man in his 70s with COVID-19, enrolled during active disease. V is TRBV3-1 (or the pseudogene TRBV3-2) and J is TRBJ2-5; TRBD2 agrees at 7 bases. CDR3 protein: CASGGGYHQETQYF. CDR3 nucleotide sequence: TGTGCCTCCGGGGGAGGGTATCATCAAGAGACCCAGTACTTC.